Listed here are 3 T cell receptor beta chains from one sample, sequenced in a study of T cells of healthy individuals. TCRdb analysed the 5' RACE reads with MiXCR anew, one entry per CDR3 protein. Of about 63,000 distinct CDR3 sequences in the sample, under 20% were seen once. The origin of the receptors is a human donor in good health.

J is TRBJ1-5 and V is TRBV21-1; TRBD1 is the table's D call, not checked against the DNA. TRBV21-1 is classified as a pseudogene. The CDR3 length is 15 residues. CDR3 residues: CASSAPGQGGQPQHF. Here the CDR3 DNA reads TGTGCCAGCAGCGCACCGGGACAGGGTGGTCAGCCCCAGCATTTT.

The gene calls are TRBV12-3 or TRBV12-4 and TRBJ1-1; D ambiguous. This CDR3 spans 13 amino acids. Trimming left V 6 bases short and J 1 base short, with 9 bases between. The CDR3, as DNA: TGTGCCAGCAGCGTCAACAGGAACACTGAAGCTTTCTTT. It specifies CASSVNRNTEAFF.

The CDR3: CASSVAGTNFGGYSQYF. The CDR3 DNA reads as TGTGCCAGCAGCGTCGCCGGGACGAACTTCGGAGGGTATTCCCAGTACTTC. V and J are TRBV7-2 and TRBJ2-5, with a weak D call TRBD2 (6 bases). From germline, CDR1 is SGHTA and CDR2 FQGNSA. This CDR3 is 17 amino acids long. V gave up 5 bases and J gave up 9 bases, with 28 bases separating them.